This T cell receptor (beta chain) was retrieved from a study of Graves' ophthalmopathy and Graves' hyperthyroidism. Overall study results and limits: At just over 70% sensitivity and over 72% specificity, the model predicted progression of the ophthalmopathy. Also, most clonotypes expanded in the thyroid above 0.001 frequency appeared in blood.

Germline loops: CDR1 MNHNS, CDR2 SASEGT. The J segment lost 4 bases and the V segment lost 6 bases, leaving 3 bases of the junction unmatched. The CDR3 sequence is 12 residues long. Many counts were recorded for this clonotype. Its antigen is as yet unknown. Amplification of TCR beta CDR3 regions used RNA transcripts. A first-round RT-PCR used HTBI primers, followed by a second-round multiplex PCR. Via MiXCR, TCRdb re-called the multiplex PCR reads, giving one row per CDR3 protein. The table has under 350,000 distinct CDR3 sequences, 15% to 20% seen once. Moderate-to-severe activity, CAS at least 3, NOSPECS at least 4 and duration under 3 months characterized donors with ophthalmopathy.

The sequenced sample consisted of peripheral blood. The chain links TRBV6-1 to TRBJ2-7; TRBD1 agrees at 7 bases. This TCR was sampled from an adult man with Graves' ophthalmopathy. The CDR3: CASRGGEYEQYF. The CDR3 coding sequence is TGTGCCAGCAGAGGGGGCGAGTACGAGCAGTACTTC.